The T cell receptor (beta chain) described here comes from a study of human T cells and chemical hapten exposure. Whole-study context: Small volume differences among pooled libraries mainly caused per-sample TCR yield variation. Findings of the study overall: Alopecia affected the donors, so their immune response may differ from healthy people's. Relative to controls, expanded TCRs formed significantly more large CDR3 similarity clusters.

Looked up from germline, CDR1 is SGHDT and CDR2 is YYEEEE. The CDR3 spans 14 residues. The ends were cut back, 3 bases at V and 5 bases at J, with 13 bases in the middle. As the library was built, unique molecular identifiers were attached to individual cDNA molecules. TCRdb recomputed calls from the RACE reads with MiXCR, one row per CDR3 protein. This repertoire shows some 51,000 distinct CDR3 sequences, about a tenth found once; its top ten account for around 15%. Time point described: pre-sensitization, week 0. Treatment reported: therapeutic diphenylcyclopropenone sensitization with weekly scalp DPC. This clonotype showed up just a few times. Its antigen is currently unknown.

The chain recombines TRBV5-6 with TRBJ2-3; possibly TRBD2 for D (5 bases). This sequence was found in a woman aged 35 to 49 with alopecia areata. Some clones in this sample may be carry-over from other donors' samples. This specimen was whole blood, taken in connection with sensitization to the hapten diphenylcyclopropenone (DPC). The CDR3 DNA reads as TGTGCCAGCAGCTCGCTAGCCCCAGGAGATACGCAGTATTTT. Residues: CASSSLAPGDTQYF.